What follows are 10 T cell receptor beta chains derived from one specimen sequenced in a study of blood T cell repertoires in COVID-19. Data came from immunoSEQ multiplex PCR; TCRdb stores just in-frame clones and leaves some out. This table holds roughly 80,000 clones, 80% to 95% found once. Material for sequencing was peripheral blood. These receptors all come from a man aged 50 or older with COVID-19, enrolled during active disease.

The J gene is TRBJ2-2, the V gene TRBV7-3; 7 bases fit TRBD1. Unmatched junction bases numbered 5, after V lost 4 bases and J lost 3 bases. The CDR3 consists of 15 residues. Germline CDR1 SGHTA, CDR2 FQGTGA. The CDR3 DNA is TGTGCCAGCAGCTCCAACAGGGGTTACACCGGGGAGCTGTTTTTT. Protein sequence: CASSSNRGYTGELFF.

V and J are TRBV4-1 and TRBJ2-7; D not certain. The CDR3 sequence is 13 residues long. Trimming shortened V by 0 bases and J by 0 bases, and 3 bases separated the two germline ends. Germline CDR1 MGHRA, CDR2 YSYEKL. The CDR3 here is CASSQEASYEQYV. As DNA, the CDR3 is TGCGCCAGCAGCCAAGAAGCCTCCTACGAGCAGTACGTC.

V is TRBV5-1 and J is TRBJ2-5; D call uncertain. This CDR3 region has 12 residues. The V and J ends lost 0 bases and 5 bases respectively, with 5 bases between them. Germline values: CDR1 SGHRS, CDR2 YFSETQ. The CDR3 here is CASSLDAETQYF. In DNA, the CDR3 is TGCGCCAGCAGCTTGGACGCGGAGACCCAGTACTTC.

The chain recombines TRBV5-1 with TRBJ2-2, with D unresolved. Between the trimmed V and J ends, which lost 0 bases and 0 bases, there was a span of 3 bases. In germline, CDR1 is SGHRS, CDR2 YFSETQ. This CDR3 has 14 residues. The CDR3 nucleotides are TGCGCCAGCAGCTTGGACACGAACACCGGGGAGCTGTTTTTT. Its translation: CASSLDTNTGELFF.

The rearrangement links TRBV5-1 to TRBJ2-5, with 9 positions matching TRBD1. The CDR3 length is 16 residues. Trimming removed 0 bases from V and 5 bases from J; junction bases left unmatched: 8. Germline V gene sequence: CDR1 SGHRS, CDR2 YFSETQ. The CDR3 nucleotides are TGCGCCAGCAGCTTGGATCCGGGGACAGGGTATGAGACCCAGTACTTC. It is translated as CASSLDPGTGYETQYF.

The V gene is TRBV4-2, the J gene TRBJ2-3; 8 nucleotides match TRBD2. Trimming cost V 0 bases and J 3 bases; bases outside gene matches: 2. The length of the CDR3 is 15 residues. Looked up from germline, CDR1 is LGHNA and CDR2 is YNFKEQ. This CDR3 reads CASSQEVAGTDTQYF. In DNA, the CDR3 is TGTGCCAGCAGCCAAGAAGTAGCGGGGACAGATACGCAGTATTTT.

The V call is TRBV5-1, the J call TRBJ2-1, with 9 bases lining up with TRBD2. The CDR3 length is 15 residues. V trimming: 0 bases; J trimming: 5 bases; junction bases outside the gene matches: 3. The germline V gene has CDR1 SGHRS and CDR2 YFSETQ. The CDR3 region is CASSLVGLAHNEQFF. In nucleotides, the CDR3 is TGCGCCAGCAGCTTGGTAGGACTAGCGCACAATGAGCAGTTCTTC.

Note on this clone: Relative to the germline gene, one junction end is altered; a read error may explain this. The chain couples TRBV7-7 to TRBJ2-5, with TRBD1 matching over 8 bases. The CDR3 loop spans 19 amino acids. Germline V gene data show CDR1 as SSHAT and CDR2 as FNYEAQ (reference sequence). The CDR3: CASSLGSSRGRARLETQYF. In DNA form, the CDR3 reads TGTGCTAGCAGCTTAGGTAGTAGCAGGGGGCGCGCTCGTTTGGAGACCCAGTACTTC.

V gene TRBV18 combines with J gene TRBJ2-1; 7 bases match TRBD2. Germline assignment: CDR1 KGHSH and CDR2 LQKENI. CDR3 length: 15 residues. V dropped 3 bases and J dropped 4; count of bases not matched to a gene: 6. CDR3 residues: CASSPGRGLYNEQFF. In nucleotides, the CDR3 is TGTGCCAGCTCACCTGGGCGGGGACTATACAATGAGCAGTTCTTC. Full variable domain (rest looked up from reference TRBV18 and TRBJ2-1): NAGVMQNPRHLVRRRGQEARLRCSPMKGHSHVYWYRQLPEEGLKFMVYLQKENIIDESGMPKERFSAEFPKEGPSILRIQQVVRGDSAAYFCASSPGRGLYNEQFFGPGTRLTVL.

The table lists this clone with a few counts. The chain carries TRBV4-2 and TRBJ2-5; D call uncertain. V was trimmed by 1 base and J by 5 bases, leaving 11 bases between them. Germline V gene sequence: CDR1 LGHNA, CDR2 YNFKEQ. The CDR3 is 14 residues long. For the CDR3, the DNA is TGTGCCAGCAGCCAAGTACGAGATCGGGAGACCCAGTACTTC. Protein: CASSQVRDRETQYF.